The 2 T cell receptor beta chains below all came from one sample that was sequenced in a study of T cell repertoires and HLA-DP antigens. CD4+ cells expanded for 15 days were restimulated 24 h with allogeneic-DPB1 HeLa cells. HeLa stimulator cells carried retrovirally transduced HLA-DPA1/DPB1, HLA-DM, invariant chain and CD80. Measured with immunoSEQ multiplex PCR; TCRdb has only the in-frame clones, and not every one. The table shows 1,200 or so clones, with about 71% occurring only once. The sample taken for sequencing was CD137- CD4+ T cells from cultured PBMCs. The receptors shown here come from a man aged 60 to 75 in good health and CMV-seronegative.

This clone was seen only a few times. The chain carries TRBV7-8 and TRBJ1-3; D unresolved. Germline-derived CDR1 and CDR2 are SGHVS and FQNEAQ. V lost 5 bases and J lost 0, with 14 bases in between. This CDR3 has 16 amino acids. In DNA form, the CDR3 reads TGTGCCAGCAGCCCTACCTCCGTCTTCTCTGGAAACACCATATATTTT. It codes for CASSPTSVFSGNTIYF.

Only a few counts were recorded for this clone. CDR3 loop: CASSDPGTGFTTGELFF. Written as DNA, the CDR3 is TGTGCCAGCAGCGACCCCGGGACAGGGTTTACCACCGGGGAGCTGTTTTTT. The V and J genes are TRBV5-4 and TRBJ2-2, with TRBD1 matching over 9 bases. V shed 4 bases, J shed 4 bases, and the junction held 11 bases outside the gene matches. Germline V gene data show CDR1 as SGHNT and CDR2 as YYREEE (reference sequence). CDR3 length: 17 amino acids.